This section outlines one T cell receptor (beta chain) sequence together with its context. As yet, its antigen is unknown. The PCR was carried out with 60 Vbeta primers and 13 Jbeta primers. Authors' processing steps: An analysis performed later counted about 80 million unique TCR beta chains (approximately 12 million of them shared). Measured with immunoSEQ multiplex PCR; TCRdb has only the in-frame clones, and not every one. V, J and clone size reflect that table, while D and trimming were determined from the DNA. The sample has about 140,000 clones, less than 80% seen once. This record comes from a study of cytomegalovirus exposure and HLA in healthy donors. General observations from the study: With later analysis, a missense DCLRE1C variant became linked to TCR beta V- and J-gene trimming. Most of the CMV-associated TCR beta chains (in a later analysis) appeared to be HLA-restricted.

V lost 4 bases and J 4 bases, leaving 10 bases between the germline ends. There are 13 residues in the CDR3. Germline values: CDR1 SGHVS, CDR2 FNYEAQ. V is TRBV7-6 and J is TRBJ1-2; D ambiguous. The TCR sequence derives from a woman aged 45-59 years in good health and CMV-seropositive. Sequencing used PBMCs. The CDR3 spells CASSYPGGYGYTF. The CDR3 DNA follows: TGTGCCAGCAGCTACCCAGGAGGCTATGGCTACACCTTC.